The following is a TCR beta chain sequence with its context. Its recognized antigen is unknown. Nothing much larger sits one base from this clone, and base qualities are not available. The library was made by PCR. The sequencer listed for this sample is Illumina HiSeq 2500. To normalize quantification of the TCRbeta repertoire, the TCR libraries were built with molecular barcoding that relied on unique molecular identifiers. TCRdb trimmed the raw reads at Q25, called clones with MiXCR and kept productive beta chains. Identical CDR3 protein sequences are pooled into one entry, listed with their most common genes and DNA. The sample table lists about a million distinct CDR3 sequences, roughly 29% of them with a count of one. The leading ten clones occupy roughly 31% of the sample. This sample is part of a study of T-cell reconstitution after alpha-beta-depleted transplantation in children (TCRdb year 2016). Some background on the complete study: The study quantitatively tracked T-cell immune reconstitution after TCRalphabeta/CD19-depleted allogeneic hematopoietic cell transplantation in children using TCR repertoire profiling.

Measured from the cysteine to the phenylalanine, the CDR3 is 16 residues long. Of the read, only the CDR3 DNA is kept; its 48 bases are in frame from base 1. CDR1 SGHAT and CDR2 FQNNGV are derived from the germline V gene. Compared with germline, V lacks 6 bases and J lacks 0 bases; bases without a gene match: 7. What the treatment or condition label conveys for this sample: allogeneic hematopoietic cell transplantation with graft depleted of TCRalphabeta T cells and CD19 B cells. Transplant recipients were children who received TCRalphabeta/CD19-depleted allogeneic hematopoietic cell grafts. Overall study results and their limits: The high TCRbeta diversity at day 60 in some patients was ascribed to recipient T cells and intrathymic progenitors that had survived conditioning. Apparently early alphabetaT-cell count recovery about two months after transplant reportedly relied on only several hundred rapidly expanded clones derived from non-depleted graft cells. Hyperexpanded clone frequencies declined over subsequent months; after one year, T-cell counts and TCRbeta diversity were mostly attributed to newly produced T cells.

The specimen was PBMCs, mostly from graft donor cells, collected 360 days after TCRalphabeta/CD19-depleted stem cell transplant. The source of this sequence is a boy younger than two who had a stem cell transplant for SCID, so the T cells may come from the graft donor. The V gene is TRBV11-2 and the J gene is TRBJ2-1, and TRBD2 aligns with 8 junction nucleotides. CDR3 sequence: CASRFQRGSSYNEQFF. The bases are TGTGCCAGCAGATTCCAGCGGGGGAGCTCCTACAATGAGCAGTTCTTC.